Detailed here is one T cell receptor beta chain. These data originate in a study of blood T cell repertoires in COVID-19. Study details: T cells, B-cell-depleted T cells, or PBMCs supplied cDNA or gDNA.

The V end lost 4 bases, the J end lost 3 bases, and 8 bases lay between the germline ends. Germline V CDR1 and CDR2: SGHRS, YFSETQ. The CDR3 runs 13 residues. In the study's own analysis: By means of reference gene primer amplification, nucleated cell counts were estimated. TCRdb's copy holds only in-frame clones and misses some; the assay was immunoSEQ multiplex PCR. That table gives V, J and clone size, and the DNA gave D and trimming. The table records 140,000 to 150,000 clones, around 90% of them present only once. This clonotype was sampled from a woman aged 45-60 years with acute or convalescent COVID-19. Input material: peripheral blood. The chain joins TRBV5-1 to TRBJ1-3; no firm D call. CDR3 residues: CASSPGDGNTIYF. CDR3 coding DNA: TGCGCCAGCAGCCCGGGAGATGGAAACACCATATATTTT.